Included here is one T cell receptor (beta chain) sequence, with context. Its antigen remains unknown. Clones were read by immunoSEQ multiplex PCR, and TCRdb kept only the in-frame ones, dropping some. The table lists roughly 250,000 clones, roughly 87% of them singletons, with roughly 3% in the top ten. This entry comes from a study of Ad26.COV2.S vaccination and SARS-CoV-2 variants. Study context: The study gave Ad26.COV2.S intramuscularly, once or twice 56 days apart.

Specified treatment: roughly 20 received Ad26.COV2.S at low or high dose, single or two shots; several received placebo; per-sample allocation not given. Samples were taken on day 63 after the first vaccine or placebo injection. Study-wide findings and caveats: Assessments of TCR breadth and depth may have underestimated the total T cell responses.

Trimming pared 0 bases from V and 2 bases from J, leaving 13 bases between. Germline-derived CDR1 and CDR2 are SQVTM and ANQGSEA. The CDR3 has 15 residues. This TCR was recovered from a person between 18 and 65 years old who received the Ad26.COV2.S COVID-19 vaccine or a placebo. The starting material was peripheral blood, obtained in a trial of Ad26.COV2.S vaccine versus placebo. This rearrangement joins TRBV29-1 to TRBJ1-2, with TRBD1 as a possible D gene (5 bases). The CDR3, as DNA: TGCAGCGTTGAAGATCTGGGGCGGACGAACTATGGCTACACCTTC. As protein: CSVEDLGRTNYGYTF. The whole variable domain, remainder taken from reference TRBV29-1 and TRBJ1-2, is SAVISQKPSRDICQRGTSLTIQCQVDSQVTMMFWYRQQPGQSLTLIATANQGSEATYESGFVIDKFPISRPNLTFSTLTVSNMSPEDSSIYLCSVEDLGRTNYGYTFGSGTRLTVV.